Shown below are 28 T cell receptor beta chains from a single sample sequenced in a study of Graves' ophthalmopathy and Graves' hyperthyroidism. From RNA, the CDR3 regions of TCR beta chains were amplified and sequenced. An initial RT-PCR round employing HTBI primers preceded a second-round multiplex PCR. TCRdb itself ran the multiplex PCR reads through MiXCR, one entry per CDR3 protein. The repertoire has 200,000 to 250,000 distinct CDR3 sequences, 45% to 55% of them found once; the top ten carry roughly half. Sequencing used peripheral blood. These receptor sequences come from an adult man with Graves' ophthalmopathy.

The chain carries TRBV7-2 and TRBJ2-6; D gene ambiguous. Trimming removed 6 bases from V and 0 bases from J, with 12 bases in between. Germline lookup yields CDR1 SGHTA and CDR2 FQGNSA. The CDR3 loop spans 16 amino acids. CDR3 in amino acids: CASSPPHNSGANVLTF. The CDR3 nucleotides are TGTGCCAGCAGTCCCCCTCACAACTCTGGGGCCAACGTCCTGACTTTC.

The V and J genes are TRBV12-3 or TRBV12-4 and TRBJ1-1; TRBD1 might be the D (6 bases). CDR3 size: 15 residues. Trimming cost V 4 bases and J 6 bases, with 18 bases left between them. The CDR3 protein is CASSSQQGIFAEAFF. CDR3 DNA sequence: TGTGCCAGCAGTTCTCAACAGGGAATCTTCGCTGAAGCTTTCTTT.

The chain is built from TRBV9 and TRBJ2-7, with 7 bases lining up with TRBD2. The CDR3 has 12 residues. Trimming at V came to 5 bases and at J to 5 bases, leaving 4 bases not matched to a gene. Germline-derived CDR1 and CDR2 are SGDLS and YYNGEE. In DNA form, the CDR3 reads TGTGCCAGCAGTGCGGGAGAGCACGAGCAGTACTTC. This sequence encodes CASSAGEHEQYF.

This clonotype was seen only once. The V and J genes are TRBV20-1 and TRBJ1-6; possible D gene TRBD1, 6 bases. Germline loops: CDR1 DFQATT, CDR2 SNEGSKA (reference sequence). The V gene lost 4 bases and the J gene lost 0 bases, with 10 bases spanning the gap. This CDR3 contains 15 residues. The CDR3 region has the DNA TGCAGTGCTAAAACAGGGAGCTCCTATAATTCACCCCTCCACTTT. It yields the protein CSAKTGSSYNSPLHF.

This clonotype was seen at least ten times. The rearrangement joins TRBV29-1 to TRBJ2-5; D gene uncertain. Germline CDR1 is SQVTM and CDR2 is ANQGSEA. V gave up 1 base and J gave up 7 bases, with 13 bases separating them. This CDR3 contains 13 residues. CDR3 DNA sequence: TGCAGCGTTGAAGGCCACCTCCTTGGGACCCAGTACTTC. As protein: CSVEGHLLGTQYF.

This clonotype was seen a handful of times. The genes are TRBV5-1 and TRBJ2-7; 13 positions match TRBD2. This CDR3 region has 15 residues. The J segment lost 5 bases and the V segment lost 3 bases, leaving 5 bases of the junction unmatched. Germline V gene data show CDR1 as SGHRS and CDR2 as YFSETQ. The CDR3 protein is CASSWTSGGKNEQYF. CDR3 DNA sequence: TGCGCCAGCAGCTGGACTAGCGGGGGAAAGAACGAGCAGTACTTC.

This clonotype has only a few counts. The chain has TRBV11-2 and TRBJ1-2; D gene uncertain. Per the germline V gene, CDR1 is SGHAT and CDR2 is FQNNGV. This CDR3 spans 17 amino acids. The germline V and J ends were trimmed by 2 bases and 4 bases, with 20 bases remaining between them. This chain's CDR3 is CASSLYVQTPEIYGYTF. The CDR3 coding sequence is TGTGCCAGCAGCTTATACGTTCAGACACCTGAGATCTATGGCTACACCTTC.

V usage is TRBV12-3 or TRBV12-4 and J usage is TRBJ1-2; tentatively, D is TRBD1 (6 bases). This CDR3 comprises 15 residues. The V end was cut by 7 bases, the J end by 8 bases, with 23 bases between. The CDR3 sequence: CASKSGATEGRGYTF. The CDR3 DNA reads TGTGCCAGCAAATCGGGGGCGACCGAAGGCCGGGGCTACACCTTC.

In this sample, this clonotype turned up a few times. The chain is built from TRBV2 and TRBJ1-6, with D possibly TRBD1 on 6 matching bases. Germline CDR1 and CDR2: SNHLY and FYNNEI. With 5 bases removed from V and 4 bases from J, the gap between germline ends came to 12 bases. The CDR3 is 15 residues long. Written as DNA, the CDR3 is TGTGCCAGCAGTTTATCACAGGGATATAATTCACCCCTCCACTTT. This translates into CASSLSQGYNSPLHF.

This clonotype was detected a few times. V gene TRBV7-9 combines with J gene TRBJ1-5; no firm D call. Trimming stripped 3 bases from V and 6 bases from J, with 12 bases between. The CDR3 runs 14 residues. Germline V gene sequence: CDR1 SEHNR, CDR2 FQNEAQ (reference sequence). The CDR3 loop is CASSLSQVGQPQHF. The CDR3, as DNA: TGTGCCAGCAGCTTGTCGCAGGTCGGTCAGCCCCAGCATTTT.

The CDR3 coding sequence is TGTGCCAGCCGAACCTATCGGGACAGGAATGAAAAACTGTTTTTT. Its protein is CASRTYRDRNEKLFF. The chain combines TRBV2 with TRBJ1-4; 8 bases line up with TRBD1. CDR1 is SNHLY, CDR2 FYNNEI, per germline. The CDR3 is 15 amino acids. V dropped 8 bases and J dropped 5; count of bases not matched to a gene: 10.

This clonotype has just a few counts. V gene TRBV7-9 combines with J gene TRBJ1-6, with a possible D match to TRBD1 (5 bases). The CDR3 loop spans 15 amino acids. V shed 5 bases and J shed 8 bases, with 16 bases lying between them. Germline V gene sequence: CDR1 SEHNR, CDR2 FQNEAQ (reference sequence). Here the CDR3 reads CASSPGPNYDSPLHF. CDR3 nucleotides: TGTGCCAGCAGCCCAGGGCCTAATTATGATTCACCCCTCCACTTT.

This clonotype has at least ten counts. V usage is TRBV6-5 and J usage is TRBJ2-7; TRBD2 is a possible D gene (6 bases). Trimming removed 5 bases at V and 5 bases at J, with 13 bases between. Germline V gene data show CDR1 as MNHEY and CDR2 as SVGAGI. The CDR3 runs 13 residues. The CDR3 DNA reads TGTGCCAGCAGTGAACTAGCAAGCCACGAGCAGTACTTC. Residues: CASSELASHEQYF.

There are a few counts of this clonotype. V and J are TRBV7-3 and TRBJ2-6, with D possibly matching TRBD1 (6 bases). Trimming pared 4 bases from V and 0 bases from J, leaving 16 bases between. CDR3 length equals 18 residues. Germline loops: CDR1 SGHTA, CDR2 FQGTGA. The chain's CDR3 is CASSSLTRGISGANVLTF. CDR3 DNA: TGTGCCAGCAGCTCACTAACTAGGGGGATCTCTGGGGCCAACGTCCTGACTTTC.

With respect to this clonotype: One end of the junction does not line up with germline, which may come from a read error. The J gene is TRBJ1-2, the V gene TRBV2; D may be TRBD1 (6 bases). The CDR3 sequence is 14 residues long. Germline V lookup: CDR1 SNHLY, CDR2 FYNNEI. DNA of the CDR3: TGTGCCAGCATTACAGGGCGTATAAACTATGGCAACACCTTC. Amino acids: CASITGRINYGNTF.

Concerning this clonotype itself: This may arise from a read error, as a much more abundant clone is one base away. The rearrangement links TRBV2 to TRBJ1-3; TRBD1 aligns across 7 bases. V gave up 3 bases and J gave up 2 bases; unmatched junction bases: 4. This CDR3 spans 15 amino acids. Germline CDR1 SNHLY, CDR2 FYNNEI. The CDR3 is CASSEKTGAGNTIYF. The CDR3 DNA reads TGTGCCAGCAGTGAGAAAACAGGGGCTGGAAACACCATATATTTT.

CDR3 residues: CASSYDRLNTEAFF. The CDR3 DNA is TGTGCCAGCAGCTACGACCGCCTGAACACTGAAGCTTTCTTT. This chain joins TRBV5-4 and TRBJ1-1; the D is unclear. The CDR3 extends over 14 amino acids. Germline-derived CDR1 and CDR2 are SGHNT and YYREEE (reference sequence). V lost 3 bases and J 0 bases, leaving 9 bases between the germline ends.

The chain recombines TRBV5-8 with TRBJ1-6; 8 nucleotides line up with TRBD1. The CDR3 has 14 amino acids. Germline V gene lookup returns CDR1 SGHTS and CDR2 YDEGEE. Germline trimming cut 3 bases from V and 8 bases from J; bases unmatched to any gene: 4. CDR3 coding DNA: TGTGCCAGCAGCTCGGAGACAGGGGATTCACCCCTCCACTTT. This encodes CASSSETGDSPLHF.

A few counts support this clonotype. The DNA of the CDR3 is TGTGCCAGCATGACACAGGGAGGTTCCTACGAGCAGTACTTC. It codes for CASMTQGGSYEQYF. V and J are TRBV12-3 or TRBV12-4 and TRBJ2-7, with D perhaps being TRBD1 or TRBD2 (6 bases each). The length of the CDR3 is 14 residues. Trimming pared 7 bases from V and 1 base from J, leaving 14 bases between.

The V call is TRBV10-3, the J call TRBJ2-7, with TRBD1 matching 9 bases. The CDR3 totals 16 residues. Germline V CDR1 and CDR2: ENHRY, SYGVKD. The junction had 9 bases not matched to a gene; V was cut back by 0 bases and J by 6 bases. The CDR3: CAISESSGTGPVEQYF. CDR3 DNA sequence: TGTGCCATCAGTGAGTCAAGCGGGACAGGGCCCGTCGAGCAGTACTTC.

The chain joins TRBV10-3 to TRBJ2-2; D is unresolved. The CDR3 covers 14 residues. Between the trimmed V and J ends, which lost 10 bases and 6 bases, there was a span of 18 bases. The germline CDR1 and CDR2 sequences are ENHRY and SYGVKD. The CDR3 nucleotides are TGTGCCAGCAGCCTCGAGATGGCGTCCGGGGAGCTGTTTTTT. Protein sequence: CASSLEMASGELFF.

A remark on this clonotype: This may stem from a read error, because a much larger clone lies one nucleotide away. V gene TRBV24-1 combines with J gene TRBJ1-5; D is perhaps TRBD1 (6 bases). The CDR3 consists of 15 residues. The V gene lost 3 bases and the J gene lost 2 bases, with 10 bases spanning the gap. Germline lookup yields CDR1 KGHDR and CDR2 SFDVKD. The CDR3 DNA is TGTGCCACCAGTGATCGGACAGATGGCAATCAGCCCCAGCATTTT. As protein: CATSDRTDGNQPQHF.

The CDR3 reads CASSLAGSRYNSPLHF. In nucleotides, the CDR3 is TGTGCCAGCAGCTTGGCAGGGAGTAGGTACAATTCACCCCTCCACTTT. The chain is built from TRBV5-4 and TRBJ1-6; tentatively, D is TRBD1 (5 bases). The CDR3 runs 16 residues. The germline V and J ends were trimmed by 0 bases and 7 bases, with 14 bases remaining between them. Germline V gene sequence: CDR1 SGHNT, CDR2 YYREEE (reference sequence). The complete variable domain, with remaining parts taken from reference TRBV5-4 and TRBJ1-6, reads ETGVTQSPTHLIKTRGQQVTLRCSSQSGHNTVSWYQQALGQGPQFIFQYYREEENGRGNFPPRFSGLQFPNYSSELNVNALELDDSALYLCASSLAGSRYNSPLHFGNGTRLTVT.

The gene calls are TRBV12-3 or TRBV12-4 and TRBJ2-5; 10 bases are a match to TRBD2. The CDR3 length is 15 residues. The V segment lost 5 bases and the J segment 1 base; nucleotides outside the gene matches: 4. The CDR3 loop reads CASSGGLALQETQYF. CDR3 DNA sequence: TGTGCCAGCAGTGGGGGACTAGCGCTCCAAGAGACCCAGTACTTC.

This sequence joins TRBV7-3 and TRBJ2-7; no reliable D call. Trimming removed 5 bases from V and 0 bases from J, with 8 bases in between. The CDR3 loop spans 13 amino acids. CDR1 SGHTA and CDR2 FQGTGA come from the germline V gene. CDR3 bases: TGTGCCAGCAGCGGAGAAAGCTCCTACGAGCAGTACTTC. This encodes CASSGESSYEQYF.

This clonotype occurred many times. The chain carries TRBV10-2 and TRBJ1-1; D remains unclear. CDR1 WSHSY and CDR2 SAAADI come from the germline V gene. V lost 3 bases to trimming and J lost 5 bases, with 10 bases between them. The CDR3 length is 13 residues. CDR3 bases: TGCGCCAGCAGTGACCCTGGCAGGACTGAAGCTTTCTTT. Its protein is CASSDPGRTEAFF.

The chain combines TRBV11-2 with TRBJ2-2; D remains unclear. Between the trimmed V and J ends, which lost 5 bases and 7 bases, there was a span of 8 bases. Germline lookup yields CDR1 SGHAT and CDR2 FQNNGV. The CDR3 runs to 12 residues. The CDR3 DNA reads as TGTGCCAGCAGCGTGCCGATCGGGGAGCTGTTTTTT. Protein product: CASSVPIGELFF.

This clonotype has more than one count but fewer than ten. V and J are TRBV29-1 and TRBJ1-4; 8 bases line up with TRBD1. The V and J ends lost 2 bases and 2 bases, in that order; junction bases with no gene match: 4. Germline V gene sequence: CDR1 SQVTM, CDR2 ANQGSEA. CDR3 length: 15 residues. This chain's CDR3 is CSVENSGGTNEKLFF. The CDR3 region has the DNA TGCAGCGTTGAAAATTCAGGGGGCACTAATGAAAAACTGTTTTTT.